The 13 T cell receptor beta chains given below trace back to one sample, sequenced in a study of sequential checkpoint blockade in melanoma. Method: immunoSEQ multiplex PCR; TCRdb's copy keeps in-frame clones and lacks some. Among 5,500 to 8,000 clones listed, about 84% were seen once. As for treatment: randomized to nivolumab then ipilimumab (arm A) or the reverse (arm B). The sequencing here drew on CD8+ T cells sorted from blood (inferred from file names), taken from a patient given nivolumab and ipilimumab in sequence. The origin of the receptors is a human donor with melanoma.

In nucleotides, the CDR3 is TGTGCCAGCAGTTTCTACAGCACAGATACGCAGTATTTT. Its translation is CASSFYSTDTQYF. J is TRBJ2-3 and V is TRBV27; the D is unclear. The V gene lost 3 bases and the J gene lost 0 bases, with 4 bases spanning the gap. The CDR3 length is 13 residues. From germline, CDR1 is MNHEY and CDR2 SMNVEV (reference sequence).

The table lists this clone with a count of one. The chain combines TRBV27 with TRBJ1-3, with TRBD1 as a possible D gene (5 bases). V was cut by 2 bases and J by 8 bases, with 13 bases left in between. CDR3 length: 14 amino acids. Germline CDR1 and CDR2: MNHEY and SMNVEV (reference sequence). The DNA for the CDR3 is TGTGCCAGCAGTTTACGACCGGGGGGACACACCATATATTTT. The encoded protein is CASSLRPGGHTIYF.

The V gene is TRBV12-5, the J gene TRBJ1-6, with 9 bases identical to TRBD1. V lost 10 bases and J lost 5; bases outside the gene matches: 15. Germline CDR1 LGHNT, CDR2 FRNRAP. This CDR3 is built from 17 residues. The CDR3 reads CATSLPGQGSDNSPLHF. The CDR3 DNA follows: TGTGCTACCTCCTTGCCGGGACAGGGATCGGATAATTCACCCCTCCACTTT.

J is TRBJ1-1 and V is TRBV4-1; 7 nucleotides align to TRBD1. V trimming: 0 bases; J trimming: 5 bases; junction bases outside the gene matches: 12. CDR3 length: 17 residues. Germline loops: CDR1 MGHRA, CDR2 YSYEKL. CDR3 nucleotide sequence: TGCGCCAGCAGCCAAGAATGGGGACAGCTCTTAGGAACTGAAGCTTTCTTT. Translated: CASSQEWGQLLGTEAFF.

The CDR3 spells CASSSNTPTGANYGYTF. The CDR3 DNA sequence: TGTGCCAGCAGTTCCAATACCCCGACAGGGGCGAACTATGGCTACACCTTC. The chain carries TRBV27 and TRBJ1-2; TRBD1 matches 8 bases. CDR3 length: 17 residues. Unmatched junction bases numbered 12, after V lost 4 bases and J lost 2 bases. Germline assignment: CDR1 MNHEY and CDR2 SMNVEV (reference sequence).

This clone is large (0.1 to 1%) within its sample. V is TRBV5-6 and J is TRBJ2-7, with 7 bases that match TRBD2. Germline trimming cut 1 base from V and 6 bases from J; bases unmatched to any gene: 4. The CDR3 length is 13 residues. Looked up from germline, CDR1 is SGHDT and CDR2 is YYEEEE. The CDR3 DNA reads TGTGCCAGCAGCTTGTGGGGGGGACCCGAGCAGTACTTC. Its translation: CASSLWGGPEQYF.

The J gene is TRBJ2-2, the V gene TRBV28; tentative D call: TRBD1 (7 bases). This CDR3 spans 15 amino acids. Per germline, CDR1 MDHEN and CDR2 SYDVKM. The V end was cut by 3 bases, the J end by 7 bases, with 15 bases between. DNA for the CDR3: TGTGCCAGCAGTTTGGCGGCAGGGGGAGGCGGGGAGCTGTTTTTT. Its protein product is CASSLAAGGGGELFF.

The rearrangement links TRBV6-6 to TRBJ2-7, with 8 bases fitting TRBD1. The CDR3 runs 15 residues. V shed 2 bases and J 4 bases; nucleotides not matched to a gene: 7. CDR1 is MNHNY and CDR2 is SVGAGI in the germline V gene (reference sequence). The DNA of the CDR3 is TGTGCCAGCAGTTACACTAGACAGGGGACGTACGAGCAGTACTTC. Protein product: CASSYTRQGTYEQYF.

The chain combines TRBV29-1 with TRBJ1-2; D call uncertain. This CDR3 contains 15 residues. Trimming removed 1 base from V and 0 bases from J, with 12 bases in between. CDR1 and CDR2 from the germline V gene are SQVTM and ANQGSEA. This CDR3 is CSVEGKAESNYGYTF. The DNA of the CDR3 is TGCAGCGTTGAAGGAAAGGCGGAATCTAACTATGGCTACACCTTC.

The J gene is TRBJ1-4, the V gene TRBV4-1, with D unresolved. CDR3 length: 15 amino acids. V was cut by 0 bases and J by 0 bases, with 5 bases left in between. Germline CDR1 reads MGHRA; CDR2 reads YSYEKL. The CDR3 DNA sequence: TGCGCCAGCAGCCAAGAGCAGTCAACTAATGAAAAACTGTTTTTT. This gives the protein CASSQEQSTNEKLFF.

This chain joins TRBV23-1 and TRBJ1-2, with a weak D call TRBD1 (5 bases). TRBV23-1 is an ORF, and what it does is uncertain. Trimming cost V 8 bases and J 4 bases, with 23 bases left between them. This CDR3 spans 16 amino acids. CDR3 bases: TGCGCCAGCGCCCGGGGGAGGTTGGTAAAGCCCTATGGCTACACCTTC. Residues: CASARGRLVKPYGYTF.

This clone came up a few times. The CDR3 region has the DNA TGCGCCAGCAGCTTGGCCAATGCAGGGCGAATCTATGGCTACACCTTC. Its protein product is CASSLANAGRIYGYTF. This rearrangement joins TRBV5-1 to TRBJ1-2; possible D gene TRBD1, 5 bases. V was cut by 0 bases and J by 4 bases, with 16 bases left in between. CDR1 is SGHRS, CDR2 YFSETQ, per germline. This CDR3 has 16 residues.

The chain links TRBV10-2 to TRBJ1-1; D possibly corresponds to TRBD1 (5 bases). This CDR3 region has 16 residues. Germline CDR1 is WSHSY and CDR2 is SAAADI. V lost 4 bases and J 1 base, leaving 16 bases between the germline ends. The CDR3 DNA is TGCGCCAGCAGTGCCTCCGGAGGGAGGGGGAACACTGAAGCTTTCTTT. It yields the protein CASSASGGRGNTEAFF.